This T cell receptor (beta chain) was documented in a study of T-cell reconstitution after alpha-beta-depleted transplantation in children. The TCRbeta library was prepared with unique molecular identifiers. TCRdb processed the PCR reads anew with MiXCR; each CDR3 protein has one entry. The sample consists of about 610,000 distinct CDR3 sequences, 8% to 11% of them appearing once. CDR1 is GTSNPN, CDR2 SVGIG, per germline (reference sequence). The CDR3 is made up of 13 amino acids. V was cut by 3 bases and J by 12 bases, with 18 bases left in between. This clonotype turned up a few times. This specimen was PBMCs from the stem cell graft donor, taken from the stem cell graft. The TCR comes from a human donor who donated a stem cell graft to a child with acute myeloid leukemia. The rearrangement joins TRBV30 to TRBJ2-1, with D possibly being TRBD1 (6 bases). The CDR3 nucleotides are TGTGCCTGGAGACAGGGTATTGTTCCGTGGCAGTTCTTC. Protein product: CAWRQGIVPWQFF.